A selection of T cell receptor beta chains follows, all from one sample in a study of spatial heterogeneity in lung cancer. MiXCR was run by TCRdb on the 5' RACE reads, yielding one entry per CDR3 protein. The sample records 45,000 or so distinct CDR3 sequences, 7.6% being singletons. The material was PBMCs, obtained at surgery. Receptors originate from a female donor with early-stage non-small cell lung cancer. Each CDR3 is given with its conserved first and last residue. D genes are given only for firm matches. Clone size is not always given. Where it is, it says once, few, many or a class for expanded clones.

J gene: TRBJ1-6
D gene: -
clone size: many
V gene: TRBV19
CDR3 protein: CATRGRGENSPLHF
CDR3 DNA: TGTGCCACTAGGGGCAGGGGTGAAAATTCACCCCTCCACTTT

J gene: TRBJ2-5
D gene: -
clone size: few
V gene: TRBV7-2
CDR3 protein: CASSLLSQHQETQYF
CDR3 DNA: TGTGCCAGCAGCTTATTGTCCCAGCACCAAGAGACCCAGTACTTC

J gene: TRBJ1-3
D gene: -
clone size: few
V gene: TRBV30
CDR3 protein: CAWTPSWGNTIYF
CDR3 DNA: TGTGCCTGGACCCCTTCGTGGGGAAACACCATATATTTT

J gene: TRBJ1-5
D gene: TRBD1
clone size: -
V gene: TRBV19
CDR3 protein: CASSTGGGSQPQHF
CDR3 DNA: TGTGCCAGTAGTACAGGGGGGGGCAGTCAGCCCCAGCATTTT

J gene: TRBJ2-1
D gene: -
clone size: many
V gene: TRBV30
CDR3 protein: CAWTPGGGREQFF
CDR3 DNA: TGTGCCTGGACCCCAGGGGGGGGCCGTGAGCAGTTCTTC

J gene: TRBJ1-1
D gene: -
clone size: -
V gene: TRBV5-1
CDR3 protein: CASSSRGGQLNTEAFF
CDR3 DNA: TGCGCCAGCAGCTCACGAGGTGGACAGCTAAACACTGAAGCTTTCTTT

J gene: TRBJ2-5
D gene: TRBD2
clone size: -
V gene: TRBV28
CDR3 protein: CASSPHGLAGMGKTQYF
CDR3 DNA: TGTGCCAGCAGTCCCCACGGACTAGCGGGGATGGGCAAGACCCAGTACTTC

J gene: TRBJ1-2
D gene: -
clone size: few
V gene: TRBV29-1
CDR3 protein: CSVEGAPNNYGYTF
CDR3 DNA: TGCAGCGTTGAAGGGGCACCCAATAACTATGGCTACACCTTC

J gene: TRBJ2-5
D gene: TRBD1
clone size: few
V gene: TRBV5-6
CDR3 protein: CASRPTGAPQETQYF
CDR3 DNA: TGTGCCAGCAGACCGACAGGGGCCCCCCAAGAGACCCAGTACTTC

J gene: TRBJ2-1
D gene: -
clone size: many
V gene: TRBV29-1
CDR3 protein: CSVLYQPEQFF
CDR3 DNA: TGCAGCGTCCTGTACCAGCCGGAGCAGTTCTTC

J gene: TRBJ2-5
D gene: -
clone size: -
V gene: TRBV20-1
CDR3 protein: CSARDRETQYF
CDR3 DNA: TGCAGTGCTAGGGATCGAGAGACCCAGTACTTC

J gene: TRBJ2-3
D gene: TRBD2
clone size: many
V gene: TRBV28
CDR3 protein: CASSPHPAGSLNTQYF
CDR3 DNA: TGTGCCAGCAGTCCCCACCCAGCGGGGTCCCTCAATACGCAGTATTTT

J gene: TRBJ2-3
D gene: TRBD2
clone size: -
V gene: TRBV20-1
CDR3 protein: CSAPQLAGGIDTQYF
CDR3 DNA: TGCAGTGCTCCCCAACTAGCGGGGGGAATAGATACGCAGTATTTT

J gene: TRBJ2-1
D gene: -
clone size: -
V gene: TRBV4-1
CDR3 protein: CASSQVISYEQFF
CDR3 DNA: TGCGCCAGCAGCCAGGTAATTTCGTATGAGCAGTTCTTC

J gene: TRBJ1-5
D gene: -
clone size: -
V gene: TRBV10-3
CDR3 protein: CAIGGLNQPQHF
CDR3 DNA: TGTGCCATCGGGGGCCTCAATCAGCCCCAGCATTTT

J gene: TRBJ1-1
D gene: -
clone size: many
V gene: TRBV6-2/TRBV6-3
CDR3 protein: CASRPQGSTEAFF
CDR3 DNA: TGTGCCAGCAGGCCACAGGGATCAACTGAAGCTTTCTTT

J gene: TRBJ1-2
D gene: TRBD1
clone size: few
V gene: TRBV2
CDR3 protein: CASSDNGQANYGYTF
CDR3 DNA: TGTGCCAGCAGTGACAATGGACAGGCAAACTATGGCTACACCTTC

J gene: TRBJ2-1
D gene: TRBD2
clone size: -
V gene: TRBV27
CDR3 protein: CASSLSLGLAGYEQFF
CDR3 DNA: TGTGCCAGCAGTTTATCCCTGGGACTAGCGGGCTATGAGCAGTTCTTC